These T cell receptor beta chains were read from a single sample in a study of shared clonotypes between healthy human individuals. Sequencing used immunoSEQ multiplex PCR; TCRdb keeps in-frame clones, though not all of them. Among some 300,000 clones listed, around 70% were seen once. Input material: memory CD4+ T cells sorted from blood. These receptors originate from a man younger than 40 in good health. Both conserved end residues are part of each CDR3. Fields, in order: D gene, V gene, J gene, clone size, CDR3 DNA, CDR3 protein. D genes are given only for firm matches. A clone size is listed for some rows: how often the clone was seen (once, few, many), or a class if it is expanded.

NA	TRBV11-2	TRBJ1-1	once	TGTGCCAGCAGCTTGGTGGGGGGAGGCATGAACACTGAAGCTTTCTTT	CASSLVGGGMNTEAFF
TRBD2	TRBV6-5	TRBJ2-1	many	TGTGCCAGCAGTAGGACTAGCGGTGACAATGAGCAGTTCTTC	CASSRTSGDNEQFF
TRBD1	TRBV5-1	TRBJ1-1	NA	TGCGCCAGCAGCTTGGTAACAGGGGATTTCGCTGAAGCTTTCTTT	CASSLVTGDFAEAFF
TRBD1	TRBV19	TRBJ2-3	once	TGTGCCAGTAGTCCCCTACCGGGACAGGGGATATTTAGAGCAGATACGCAGTATTTT	CASSPLPGQGIFRADTQYF
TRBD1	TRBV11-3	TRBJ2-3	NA	TGTGCCAGCAGCTCCGGACAGGGTGCGACAGATACGCAGTATTTT	CASSSGQGATDTQYF
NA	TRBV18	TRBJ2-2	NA	TGTGCCAGCTCACCACCGAGAGCCGGCCAAACCGGGGAGCTGTTTTTT	CASSPPRAGQTGELFF
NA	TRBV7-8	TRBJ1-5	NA	TGTGCCAGCAGCTTAGCGGGGGGGGATCAGCCCCAGCATTTT	CASSLAGGDQPQHF
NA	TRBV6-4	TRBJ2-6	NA	TGTGCCAGCAGTGCTACGGCGGAAGGGGCCAACGTCCTGACTTTC	CASSATAEGANVLTF
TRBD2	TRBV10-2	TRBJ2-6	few	TGCGCCAGCAGTGCGGGAGGGCCAGATGGGGCCAACGTCCTGACTTTC	CASSAGGPDGANVLTF
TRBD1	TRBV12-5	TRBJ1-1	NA	TGTGCTAGTAGCGGTCCAGGGGGCGTGGACACTGAAGCTTTCTTT	CASSGPGGVDTEAFF
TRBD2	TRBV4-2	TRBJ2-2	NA	TGTGCCAGCAGCCAAGTGTCTAGCGGGACCTTCACCGGGGAGCTGTTTTTT	CASSQVSSGTFTGELFF
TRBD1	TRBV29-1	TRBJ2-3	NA	TGCAGCTCACGGACAGGGGGATCAAGAACAGATACGCAGTATTTT	CSSRTGGSRTDTQYF
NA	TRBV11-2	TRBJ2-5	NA	TGTGCCAGCAGCTTACCCTCGAGAGGGAAGGGGACCCAGTACTTC	CASSLPSRGKGTQYF
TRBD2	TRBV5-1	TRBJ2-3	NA	TGCGCCAGTGAATCCGGACTAGCGGGAGTTACCGCGCAGTATTTT	CASESGLAGVTAQYF
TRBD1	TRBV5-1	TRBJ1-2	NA	TGCGCCAGCAGCATTACAGGGGGATCGAGCTATGGCTACACCTTC	CASSITGGSSYGYTF
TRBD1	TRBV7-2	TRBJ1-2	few	TGTGCCAGCAGCTTAGGGGACAGGGGAAGCGGCTACACCTTC	CASSLGDRGSGYTF
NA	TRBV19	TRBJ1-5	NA	TGTGCCAGTGACAGGAGTGATCAGCCCCAGCATTTT	CASDRSDQPQHF
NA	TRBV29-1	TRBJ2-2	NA	TGCAGCGTAGTTGGAAGAGCGAACACCGGGGAGCTGTTTTTT	CSVVGRANTGELFF
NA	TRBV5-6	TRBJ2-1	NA	TGTGCCAGCAGCTTGCCGGGGCAGGGGTCCTACAATGAGCAGTTCTTC	CASSLPGQGSYNEQFF
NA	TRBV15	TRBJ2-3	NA	TGTGCCACCAGCAGAGAGTACAGGGGCACAGATACGCAGTATTTT	CATSREYRGTDTQYF
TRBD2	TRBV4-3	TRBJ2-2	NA	TGCGCCAGCAGCCAAGGAAACCAGCGGGATGGCGGGGAGCTGTTTTTT	CASSQGNQRDGGELFF
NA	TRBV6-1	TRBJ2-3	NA	TGTGCCAGCAGTGACCTATCCGGCCATACGCAGTATTTT	CASSDLSGHTQYF
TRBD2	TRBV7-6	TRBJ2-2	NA	TGTGCCAGCAGCTCTCTAGCGGGATACGCCGGGGAGCTGTTTTTT	CASSSLAGYAGELFF
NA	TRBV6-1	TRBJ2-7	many	TGTGCCAGCCACCGGACAGATGGTACTAAACGGGAGCAGTACTTC	CASHRTDGTKREQYF
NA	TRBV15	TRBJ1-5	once	TGTGCCACCAGGCCAGGGTTAAATCAGCCCCAGCATTTT	CATRPGLNQPQHF
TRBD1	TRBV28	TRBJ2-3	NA	TGTGCCAGCAGTAGATCGGGACAGAGCACAGATACGCAGTATTTT	CASSRSGQSTDTQYF
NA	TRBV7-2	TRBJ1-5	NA	TGTGCCAGCAGCTTAGGCGGAGCCAGGGCTCAGCCCCAGCATTTT	CASSLGGARAQPQHF
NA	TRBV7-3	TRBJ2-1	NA	TGTGCCAGCAGCCCTAGGGTAGGGTACAATGAGCAGTTCTTC	CASSPRVGYNEQFF
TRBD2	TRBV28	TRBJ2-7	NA	TGTGCCACCCGGGGGGTGTACGAGCAGTACTTC	CATRGVYEQYF
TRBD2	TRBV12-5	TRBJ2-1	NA	TGTGCTAGTGGATGGACTAGCGGGAGCATTAATGAGCAGTTCTTC	CASGWTSGSINEQFF
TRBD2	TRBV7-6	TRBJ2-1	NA	TGTGCCAGCAGCTCGCTAGCGGGTACCTTCGGTTTAAATGAGCAGTTCTTC	CASSSLAGTFGLNEQFF
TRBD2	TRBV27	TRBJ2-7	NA	TGTGCCAGTCGTGATCTAGCGGGAGGCTACGAGCAGTACTTC	CASRDLAGGYEQYF
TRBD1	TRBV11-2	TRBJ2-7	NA	TGTGCCAGCAGCTTAGACCAGGGGGCGTCCGACGAGCAGTACTTC	CASSLDQGASDEQYF
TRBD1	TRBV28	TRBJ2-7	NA	TGTGCCAGCAGTTCCGGGACAGGGGTTCACGAGCAGTACTTC	CASSSGTGVHEQYF
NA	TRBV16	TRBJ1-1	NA	TGTGCCAGCAGCCTGCCGATGGTCATGAACACTGAAGCTTTCTTT	CASSLPMVMNTEAFF
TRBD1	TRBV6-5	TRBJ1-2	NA	TGTGCCAGCAGGGTCGGGACAGAATATGGCTACACCTTC	CASRVGTEYGYTF
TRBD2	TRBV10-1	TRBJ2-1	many	TGCGCCAGCAGTCTCCCGAGGACTAGCGGGGGTCCAAGCTCCTACAATGAGCAGTTCTTC	CASSLPRTSGGPSSYNEQFF
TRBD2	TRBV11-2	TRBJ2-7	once	TGTGCCAGCAGCTTAGTCGCCAGGACTAGCGGGATCTACGAGCAGTACTTC	CASSLVARTSGIYEQYF
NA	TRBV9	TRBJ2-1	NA	TGTGCCAGCAGCGACCCGCTTTCTAATGAGCAGTTCTTC	CASSDPLSNEQFF
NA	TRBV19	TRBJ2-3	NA	TGTGCCAGTAGTATAGTAGCGCGGACTACGCAGTATTTT	CASSIVARTTQYF
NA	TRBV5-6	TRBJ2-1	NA	TGTGCCAGCAGCTTGACGGGCGCGAATCTTTACAATGAGCAGTTCTTC	CASSLTGANLYNEQFF
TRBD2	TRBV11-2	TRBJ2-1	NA	TGTGCCAGCAGCTTAGTTCCTAGCGGGAGGGGTAATGAGCAGTTCTTC	CASSLVPSGRGNEQFF
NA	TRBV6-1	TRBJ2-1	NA	TGTGCCAGCAGCACTGAGACTAGCTCCTACAATGAGCAGTTCTTC	CASSTETSSYNEQFF
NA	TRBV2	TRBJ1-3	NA	TGTGCCAGCACCGATCAAGGGCTGCTCTCTGGAAACACCATATATTTT	CASTDQGLLSGNTIYF
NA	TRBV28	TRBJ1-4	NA	TGTGCCAGCAGTTCGGGGGGAGGACCTGGAAAACTGTTTTTT	CASSSGGGPGKLFF
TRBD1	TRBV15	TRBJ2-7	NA	TGTGCCACCAGCAGAGGGAACGGACAGGGTAGTAGGGAGCAGTACTTC	CATSRGNGQGSREQYF